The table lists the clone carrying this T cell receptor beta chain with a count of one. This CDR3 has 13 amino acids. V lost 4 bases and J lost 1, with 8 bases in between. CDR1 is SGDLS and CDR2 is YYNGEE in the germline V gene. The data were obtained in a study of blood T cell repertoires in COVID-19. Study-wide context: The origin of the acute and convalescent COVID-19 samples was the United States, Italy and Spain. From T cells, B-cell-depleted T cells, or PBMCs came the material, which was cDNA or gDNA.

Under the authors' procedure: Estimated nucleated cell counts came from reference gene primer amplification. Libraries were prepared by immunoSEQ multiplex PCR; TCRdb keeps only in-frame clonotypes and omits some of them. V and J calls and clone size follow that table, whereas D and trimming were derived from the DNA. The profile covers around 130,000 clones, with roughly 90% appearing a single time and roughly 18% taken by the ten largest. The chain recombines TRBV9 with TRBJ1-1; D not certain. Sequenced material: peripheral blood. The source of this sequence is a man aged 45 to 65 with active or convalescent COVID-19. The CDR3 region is CASSSLGNTEAFF. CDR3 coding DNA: TGTGCCAGCAGCTCCCTCGGGAACACTGAAGCTTTCTTT.